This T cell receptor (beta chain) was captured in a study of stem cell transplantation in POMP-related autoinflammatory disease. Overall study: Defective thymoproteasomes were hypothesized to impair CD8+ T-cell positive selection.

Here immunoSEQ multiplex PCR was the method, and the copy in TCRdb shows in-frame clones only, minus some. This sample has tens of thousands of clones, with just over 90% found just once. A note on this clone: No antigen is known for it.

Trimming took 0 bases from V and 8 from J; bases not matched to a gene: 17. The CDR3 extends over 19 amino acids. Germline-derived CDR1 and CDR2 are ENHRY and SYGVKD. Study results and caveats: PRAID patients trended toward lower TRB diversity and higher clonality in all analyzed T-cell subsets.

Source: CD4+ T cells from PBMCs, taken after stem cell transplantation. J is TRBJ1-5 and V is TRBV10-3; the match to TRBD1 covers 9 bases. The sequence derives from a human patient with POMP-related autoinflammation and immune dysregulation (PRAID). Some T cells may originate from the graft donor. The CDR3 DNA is TGTGCCATCAGTGAGTCGATGTTGATAAGAGACAGGGGGGAAAAGCCCCAGCATTTT. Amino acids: CAISESMLIRDRGEKPQHF.